The clone carrying this T cell receptor (beta chain) was seen ten or more times. Trimming cost V 5 bases and J 3 bases, with 16 bases left between them. Germline-derived CDR1 and CDR2 are SGHVS and FNYEAQ. The CDR3 spans 15 residues. TCRdb fed the 5' RACE reads into MiXCR, producing one record per CDR3 protein. The repertoire consists of approximately 270,000 distinct CDR3 sequences, with about 17% occurring once and the leading ten covering more than 20%. This record belongs to a study of T-cell memory formation after mild COVID-19. This TCR came from a man between 18 and 35 years old who had mild COVID-19 (a few samples of this study predate the infection). Cell type and time point are not known. The rearrangement links TRBV7-6 to TRBJ1-1; D unclear. Sequencing used PBMCs or a T cell subset sorted from them (not recorded which). CDR3 DNA: TGTGCCAGCAGCCCCGGGAGGACTGGGGACACTGAAGCTTTCTTT. This gives the protein CASSPGRTGDTEAFF.